The rows below give T cell receptor beta chains drawn from one sample of a study of T-cell memory formation after mild COVID-19. TCRdb reanalysed the 5' RACE reads using MiXCR and keeps one entry per CDR3 protein. In the table there are just over 400,000 distinct CDR3 sequences, about 22% of which are singletons. What was sequenced was PBMCs or a T cell subset sorted from them (not recorded which). All receptors come from an adult woman who had mild COVID-19 (a few samples of this study predate the infection). Cell type and time point are not known. CDR3s include the opening cysteine and the closing phenylalanine or tryptophan. A D gene is named only where the DNA matches it firmly. Only part of the rows carry a size: once, few, many, or a class if the clone is expanded.

.	TRBV7-2	TRBJ2-3	.	TGTGCCAGCAGCTTAGCGTTCACAGAACTAACAGATACGCAGTATTTT	CASSLAFTELTDTQYF
many	TRBV20-1	TRBJ2-5	.	TGCAGTGCTAGAGGGTCTACGGACAGCCGTACACCCCAAGAGACCCAGTACTTC	CSARGSTDSRTPQETQYF
.	TRBV18	TRBJ2-4	.	TGTGCCAGCTCATCCGGGACCCTCCGGAAAAACATTCAGTACTTC	CASSSGTLRKNIQYF
few	TRBV24-1	TRBJ2-3	TRBD1	TGTGCCACCAGGGCCCGGCAGGGGGCCGCAGATACGCAGTATTTT	CATRARQGAADTQYF
once	TRBV4-1	TRBJ2-7	.	TGCGCCAGCAGCCGGGTTGGGTCCTACGAGCAGTACTTC	CASSRVGSYEQYF
once	TRBV7-9	TRBJ2-1	TRBD2	TGTGCCAGCAGCTCTAGCGGGAACCCCAATGAGCAGTTCTTC	CASSSSGNPNEQFF
.	TRBV4-1	TRBJ2-2	.	TGCGCCAGCAGCCCGAGATCTGGGGAGCTGTTTTTT	CASSPRSGELFF
.	TRBV18	TRBJ1-1	.	TGTGCCAGCTCACCACCGGCAGGGGTGAACACTGAAGCTTTCTTT	CASSPPAGVNTEAFF
few	TRBV12-3/TRBV12-4	TRBJ1-3	.	TGTGCCAGTGAAAGCTCTGGAAACACCATATATTTT	CASESSGNTIYF
many	TRBV7-9	TRBJ2-1	.	TGTGCCAGCAGCTTATATGTAGCACGGGATGAGCAGTTCTTC	CASSLYVARDEQFF
.	TRBV7-7	TRBJ2-2	.	TGTGCTAGTGCAGCGGGGGAGCTGTTTTTT	CASAAGELFF
.	TRBV24-1	TRBJ2-1	.	TGTGCCACCAGCCTGTCCGGGGGAACCTACAATGAGCAGTTCTTC	CATSLSGGTYNEQFF
.	TRBV24-1	TRBJ1-1	.	TGTGCCACCAGTGCATCGGGCATTAGGGACGCCACTGAAGCTTTCTTT	CATSASGIRDATEAFF
few	TRBV12-3/TRBV12-4	TRBJ1-1	.	TGTGCCAGCAGCTTAGGTCTGCTGGAAGCTTTCTTT	CASSLGLLEAFF
many	TRBV5-1	TRBJ2-3	.	TGCGCCAGCAGCTTGGCGCGGGCGTCTGCCGGGTCCGATACGCAGTATTTT	CASSLARASAGSDTQYF
.	TRBV24-1	TRBJ1-1	.	TGTGCCACCAGGATAGGGGGGAACACTGAAGCTTTCTTT	CATRIGGNTEAFF
.	TRBV7-9	TRBJ1-2	.	TGTGCCAGCAGCCCATCAAGACTCTTGGGCTACACCTTC	CASSPSRLLGYTF
.	TRBV7-8	TRBJ1-1	TRBD1	TGTGCCAGCAGCGAGGGGGCCAGGAGGGGCACTGAAGCTTTCTTT	CASSEGARRGTEAFF
few	TRBV7-2	TRBJ2-7	.	TGTGCCAGCAGGGCAGGTGGCTACGAGCAGTACTTC	CASRAGGYEQYF
few	TRBV13	TRBJ2-7	TRBD1	TGTGCCAGCAGCTTAGGCCGAGGACAGGGTGCCTACGAGCAGTACTTC	CASSLGRGQGAYEQYF
few	TRBV29-1	TRBJ2-2	TRBD2	TGCAGCGTTGAAGACGTTAGCGGGGGGATCACCGGGGAGCTGTTTTTT	CSVEDVSGGITGELFF
few	TRBV20-1	TRBJ1-2	.	TGCAGTGCTAGCGTGGGTCCCTATGGCTACACCTTC	CSASVGPYGYTF
few	TRBV12-3/TRBV12-4	TRBJ1-5	.	TGTGCCAGCAGCCCAGGAGGGGATAGCAATCAGCCCCAGCATTTT	CASSPGGDSNQPQHF
.	TRBV3-1	TRBJ1-6	TRBD1	TGTGCCAGCAGCCAGGAAAACGACAGGGTTTATAATTCACCCCTCCACTTT	CASSQENDRVYNSPLHF
.	TRBV7-9	TRBJ2-3	TRBD2	TGTGCCAGCAGCTCAAGGACCGGGACTAGCGAAACGCAGTATTTT	CASSSRTGTSETQYF
.	TRBV4-2	TRBJ1-1	.	TGTGCCAGCAGCCAAGATCCCTTCGGGGCCTTTGTGGGGACCGATCCTGAAGCTTTCTTT	CASSQDPFGAFVGTDPEAFF
few	TRBV4-1	TRBJ2-6	.	TGCGCCAGCAGCCAAGATTTAAGTTTCTCTGGGGCCAACGTCCTGACTTTC	CASSQDLSFSGANVLTF
.	TRBV29-1	TRBJ2-6	.	TGCAGCGTTGAAGACTGGGGGGAAGCTGGGGCCAACGTCCTGACTTTC	CSVEDWGEAGANVLTF
.	TRBV5-5	TRBJ2-7	.	TGTGCCAGCAGTCCCGATCGAGGAGAGCAGTACTTC	CASSPDRGEQYF
.	TRBV9	TRBJ2-3	.	TGTGCCAGCAGCGTAGGAGGGTACCTCACAGATACGCAGTATTTT	CASSVGGYLTDTQYF
.	TRBV10-2	TRBJ2-5	.	TGCGCCAGCAGTGAGTCTCCGGGGCAAGAGACCCAGTACTTC	CASSESPGQETQYF
.	TRBV4-1	TRBJ2-7	TRBD1	TGCGCCAGCAGCCAGGACAGGTCAGCCTACGAGCAGTACTTC	CASSQDRSAYEQYF
few	TRBV27	TRBJ2-1	TRBD1	TGTGCCAGCAGGCGGACAGGGGGCAATGAGCAGTTCTTC	CASRRTGGNEQFF